This passage covers 30 T cell receptor beta chains from one sample sequenced in a study of sequential checkpoint blockade in melanoma. The treatment: randomized to nivolumab then ipilimumab (arm A) or the reverse (arm B). The method was immunoSEQ multiplex PCR; TCRdb's version includes in-frame clones alone and lacks a portion of them. The sample includes fewer than 45,000 clones, roughly 88% of them seen just once. Material: CD8+ T cells sorted from blood (inferred from file names), obtained from a patient given nivolumab and ipilimumab in sequence. Receptors were obtained from a human donor with melanoma.

The chain couples TRBV7-8 to TRBJ2-6; no reliable D call. Trimming left V 3 bases short and J 4 bases short, with 7 bases between. This CDR3 comprises 14 residues. Germline V gene lookup returns CDR1 SGHVS and CDR2 FQNEAQ. CDR3 DNA: TGTGCCAGCAGCTTTTTACAGGGGGCCAACGTCCTGACTTTC. Encoded protein: CASSFLQGANVLTF.

V is TRBV5-4 and J is TRBJ2-7; 13 nucleotides agree with TRBD2. CDR3 length: 15 amino acids. Unmatched junction bases numbered 4, after V lost 5 bases and J lost 2 bases. CDR1 and CDR2 from the germline V gene are SGHNT and YYREEE (reference sequence). The CDR3 is CASREGLAGTYEQYV. CDR3 nucleotide sequence: TGTGCCAGCAGGGAGGGACTAGCGGGAACCTACGAGCAGTACGTC.

The chain couples TRBV19 to TRBJ1-5; 7 bases map to TRBD1. From germline, CDR1 is LNHDA and CDR2 SQIVND (reference sequence). This CDR3 has 14 amino acids. V shed 3 bases and J 6 bases; nucleotides not matched to a gene: 5. The CDR3 nucleotides are TGTGCCAGTAGTATGACAGGGCCAATTCAGCCCCAGCATTTT. The encoded protein is CASSMTGPIQPQHF.

This sequence joins TRBV19 and TRBJ2-7, with D perhaps matching TRBD2 (6 bases). The germline gives CDR1 LNHDA, CDR2 SQIVND (reference sequence). CDR3 length equals 14 residues. V was shortened by 6 bases and J by 3 bases, with 15 bases between the two germline ends. CDR3 bases: TGTGCCAGTAGCCCATCTAGCGCCCACTACGAGCAGTACTTC. Protein sequence: CASSPSSAHYEQYF.

The chain combines TRBV5-4 with TRBJ2-7; the D is unclear. Per germline, CDR1 SGHNT and CDR2 YYREEE (reference sequence). The CDR3 loop spans 14 amino acids. The germline V and J ends were trimmed by 4 bases and 0 bases, with 11 bases remaining between them. CDR3 bases: TGTGCCAGCAGCGCTTCGGAGAGCTCCTACGAGCAGTACTTC. Protein product: CASSASESSYEQYF.

As concerns this clone: Other DNA sequences in the sample encode the same CDR3. In DNA form, the CDR3 reads TGTGCCAGCAGTGAGATCTTCATACCAGGGGGTCATGGCTACACCTTC. Residues: CASSEIFIPGGHGYTF. The J gene is TRBJ1-2, the V gene TRBV6-1, with 7 bases that match TRBD1. The CDR3 is 16 residues long. Trimming took 3 bases from V and 6 from J; bases not matched to a gene: 13. Per germline, CDR1 MNHNS and CDR2 SASEGT.

The rearrangement uses TRBV7-2 and TRBJ2-3; D might be TRBD2 (6 bases). Looked up from germline, CDR1 is SGHTA and CDR2 is FQGNSA. The CDR3 has 16 residues. Trimming left V 6 bases short and J 5 bases short, with 21 bases between. CDR3 nucleotides: TGTGCCAGCAGTGAAACTAGCTCCGGAGATGGAGATACGCAGTATTTT. Residues: CASSETSSGDGDTQYF.

The CDR3 loop is CASSLGQTAYEQYF. Here the CDR3 DNA reads TGTGCCAGCAGTTTAGGTCAGACAGCCTACGAGCAGTACTTC. V gene TRBV27 combines with J gene TRBJ2-7, with a weak D call TRBD1 (5 bases). The CDR3 runs 14 residues. Germline values: CDR1 MNHEY, CDR2 SMNVEV (reference sequence). V lost 2 bases and J lost 2, with 10 bases in between.

This rearrangement joins TRBV27 to TRBJ2-1; no firm D call. CDR1 and CDR2 from the germline V gene are MNHEY and SMNVEV (reference sequence). This CDR3 is 12 amino acids long. V was cut by 4 bases and J by 7 bases, with 8 bases left in between. The CDR3 loop is CASSYRGNEQFF. CDR3 in DNA: TGTGCCAGCAGTTACCGAGGTAATGAGCAGTTCTTC.

The chain recombines TRBV7-9 with TRBJ2-5; 8 bases map to TRBD2. With 2 bases clipped from V and 2 bases from J, the junction kept 4 bases outside the gene matches. The V gene's germline CDR1 is SEHNR and CDR2 FQNEAQ (reference sequence). This CDR3 comprises 15 residues. The CDR3 coding sequence is TGTGCCAGCAGCTTATATGCTAGCGGGCAAGAGACCCAGTACTTC. It encodes CASSLYASGQETQYF.

The CDR3 DNA is TGTGCCAGCAGCGTAGAGGGGGCTACTAATGAAAAACTGTTTTTT. It is translated as CASSVEGATNEKLFF. The chain couples TRBV9 to TRBJ1-4, with 7 bases identical to TRBD1. The germline gives CDR1 SGDLS, CDR2 YYNGEE. The CDR3 has 15 residues. The trim removed 0 bases at V and 2 bases at J, leaving 1 base unmatched.

The chain has TRBV5-1 and TRBJ1-2; D not resolved. CDR3 length: 13 amino acids. Deletions cut 0 bases from V and 7 bases from J, with 10 bases between. In germline, CDR1 is SGHRS, CDR2 YFSETQ. The CDR3 region has the DNA TGCGCCAGCAGCTTGGCCTCGGAGCTTGGCTACACCTTC. Translation: CASSLASELGYTF.

The chain employs TRBV5-1 and TRBJ1-2, with TRBD1 as a possible D gene (6 bases). The CDR3 covers 18 residues. Germline lookup yields CDR1 SGHRS and CDR2 YFSETQ. V lost 0 bases, J lost 8 bases, and 26 bases lay in between. CDR3 amino acids: CASSLVPPSYGTSYGYTF. CDR3 DNA sequence: TGCGCCAGCAGCTTGGTTCCTCCGTCCTACGGGACATCTTACGGCTACACCTTC.

This clone was found once. This chain links TRBV30 with TRBJ2-1; D may be TRBD2 (6 bases). Germline V gene sequence: CDR1 GTSNPN, CDR2 SVGIG (reference sequence). This CDR3 is 14 amino acids long. Trimming pared 2 bases from V and 7 bases from J, leaving 15 bases between. CDR3 coding DNA: TGTGCCTGGAGTACTAGCTTTCGATCGAATGAGCAGTTCTTC. Amino acid sequence: CAWSTSFRSNEQFF.

The chain joins TRBV27 to TRBJ2-7, with D possibly being TRBD1 (6 bases). V lost 3 bases to trimming and J lost 4 bases, with 10 bases between them. The CDR3 contains 13 residues. The V gene's germline CDR1 is MNHEY and CDR2 SMNVEV (reference sequence). Written as DNA, the CDR3 is TGTGCCAGCAGTTTCCCGGGACAATACGAGCAGTACTTC. Its translation: CASSFPGQYEQYF.

V is TRBV19 and J is TRBJ1-6, with D uncertain. Germline CDR1 and CDR2: LNHDA and SQIVND (reference sequence). This CDR3 is built from 14 residues. Trimming cost V 5 bases and J 11 bases, with 16 bases left between them. The CDR3 DNA reads TGTGCCAGTAGTGCCGGACCCGGGGAAACACCCCTCCACTTT. This encodes CASSAGPGETPLHF.

The J gene is TRBJ1-4, the V gene TRBV4-1; D possibly corresponds to TRBD1 (5 bases). With 1 base removed from V and 5 bases from J, the gap between germline ends came to 17 bases. Looked up from germline, CDR1 is MGHRA and CDR2 is YSYEKL. The CDR3 length is 17 residues. This CDR3 reads CASSQGTTGDLNEKLFF. In DNA, the CDR3 is TGCGCCAGCAGCCAAGGGACAACGGGGGACTTAAATGAAAAACTGTTTTTT.

J is TRBJ1-2 and V is TRBV27; TRBD1 aligns across 7 bases. This CDR3 comprises 13 residues. The V segment lost 3 bases and the J segment 6 bases; nucleotides outside the gene matches: 4. The germline CDR1 and CDR2 sequences are MNHEY and SMNVEV (reference sequence). In DNA, the CDR3 is TGTGCCAGCAGTTTTTCCACAGGGGATGGCTACACCTTC. It yields the protein CASSFSTGDGYTF.

The J gene is TRBJ2-1, the V gene TRBV4-2; the match to TRBD2 covers 12 bases. Trimming cost V 0 bases and J 3 bases; bases outside gene matches: 6. The CDR3 totals 18 residues. CDR1 is LGHNA, CDR2 YNFKEQ, per germline. As DNA, the CDR3 is TGTGCCAGCAGCCAAGATGCTAGCGGGAGGGCCGTCTACAATGAGCAGTTCTTC. Encoded protein: CASSQDASGRAVYNEQFF.

The chain combines TRBV30 with TRBJ1-2, with 7 positions matching TRBD1. Germline V gene data show CDR1 as GTSNPN and CDR2 as SVGIG (reference sequence). The V and J ends lost 3 bases and 4 bases, in that order; junction bases with no gene match: 8. This CDR3 region has 14 residues. The CDR3 DNA is TGTGCCTGGAGCCTAGCAGGGGGACCCTATGGCTACACCTTC. It is translated as CAWSLAGGPYGYTF.

This sequence joins TRBV27 and TRBJ2-1; D is possibly TRBD1 (6 bases). Germline V CDR1 and CDR2: MNHEY, SMNVEV (reference sequence). This CDR3 spans 13 amino acids. V gave up 5 bases and J gave up 4 bases, with 9 bases separating them. DNA of the CDR3: TGTGCCAGCAGTCCGACAGGTTACAATGAGCAGTTCTTC. Protein sequence: CASSPTGYNEQFF.

V and J are TRBV19 and TRBJ2-3; 11 positions agree with TRBD2. V was clipped by 1 base and J by 8 bases; unmatched bases: 2. This CDR3 spans 14 amino acids. CDR1 LNHDA and CDR2 SQIVND come from the germline V gene (reference sequence). Here the CDR3 reads CASSIVAGGATQYF. For the CDR3, the DNA is TGTGCCAGTAGTATAGTAGCGGGAGGGGCTACGCAGTATTTT.

The J gene is TRBJ1-5, the V gene TRBV6-1, with 10 bases identical to TRBD1. The ends lost 2 bases at V and 6 bases at J; junction bases unmatched: 4. The CDR3 sequence is 15 residues long. Germline values: CDR1 MNHNS, CDR2 SASEGT. The CDR3 sequence: CASSETGTGVQPQHF. As DNA, the CDR3 is TGTGCCAGCAGTGAAACCGGGACAGGGGTTCAGCCCCAGCATTTT.

The V call is TRBV27, the J call TRBJ2-5, with D perhaps TRBD2 (6 bases). Germline-derived CDR1 and CDR2 are MNHEY and SMNVEV (reference sequence). V lost 6 bases, J lost 4 bases, and 12 bases lay in between. There are 13 residues in the CDR3. The CDR3 DNA is TGTGCCAGCAGACGAAGGGGAGGAGAGACCCAGTACTTC. This gives the protein CASRRRGGETQYF.

V gene TRBV27 combines with J gene TRBJ1-1; weak D call: TRBD1 (6 bases). V lost 2 bases and J 6 bases, leaving 13 bases between the germline ends. Germline V lookup: CDR1 MNHEY, CDR2 SMNVEV (reference sequence). This CDR3 has 14 amino acids. The CDR3 here is CASSLGQMFSEAFF. The CDR3, as DNA: TGTGCCAGCAGTTTAGGACAGATGTTTTCTGAAGCTTTCTTT.

A remark on this clone: One end of the junction varies from germline; a read error may be responsible. V gene TRBV13 combines with J gene TRBJ2-7; 12 positions agree with TRBD2. The CDR3 is made up of 15 amino acids. Germline CDR1 is PRHDT and CDR2 is FYEKMQ (reference sequence). CDR3 in amino acids: CASSLMTSGSYGQYF. CDR3 bases: TGTGCCAGCAGCCTTATGACTAGCGGGAGTTACGGGCAGTACTTC.

V usage is TRBV2 and J usage is TRBJ2-3; 10 bases are a match to TRBD1. CDR1 SNHLY and CDR2 FYNNEI come from the germline V gene. This CDR3 spans 16 amino acids. V shed 4 bases, J shed 0 bases, and the junction held 4 bases outside the gene matches. CDR3 DNA sequence: TGTGCCAGCAGTGCGGGACAGGGGTGGAGCACAGATACGCAGTATTTT. It yields the protein CASSAGQGWSTDTQYF.

The chain is built from TRBV4-1 and TRBJ1-2; D unclear. Germline V gene lookup returns CDR1 MGHRA and CDR2 YSYEKL. V was shortened by 3 bases and J by 8 bases, with 13 bases between the two germline ends. This CDR3 has 13 amino acids. The CDR3 DNA sequence: TGCGCCAGCAGCCAGATTCAACAGAAGGGCTACACCTTC. It yields the protein CASSQIQQKGYTF.

The rearrangement joins TRBV9 to TRBJ1-4; 8 nucleotides align to TRBD1. The CDR3 consists of 16 residues. V shed 0 bases and J 0 bases; nucleotides not matched to a gene: 1. Germline CDR1 reads SGDLS; CDR2 reads YYNGEE. The CDR3 is CASSVEDRATNEKLFF. CDR3 nucleotide sequence: TGTGCCAGCAGCGTAGAGGACAGGGCAACTAATGAAAAACTGTTTTTT.

The gene calls are TRBV6-1 and TRBJ1-5; 10 bases are a match to TRBD1. The CDR3 has 17 amino acids. Germline V lookup: CDR1 MNHNS, CDR2 SASEGT. The trim removed 4 bases at V and 3 bases at J, leaving 9 bases unmatched. The CDR3 sequence: CASSGRPGQGFNQPQHF. In DNA form, the CDR3 reads TGTGCCAGCAGTGGGCGTCCGGGACAGGGGTTCAATCAGCCCCAGCATTTT.